This T cell receptor (beta chain) was observed in a study of blood T cells in healthy people across ages. This CDR3 region has 14 residues. Germline trimming cut 6 bases from V and 2 bases from J; bases unmatched to any gene: 6. Germline CDR1 reads DFQATT; CDR2 reads SNEGSKA (reference sequence). The study, taken as a whole, reports: Roughly linearly, TCR beta diversity per million T cells fell as age increased.

For the second PCR, which ran for 7 to 11 cycles, a sample-barcoded 5' primer and a J-beta primer mix were used. Each CDR3 protein gets one entry after TCRdb re-called the 5' RACE reads with MiXCR. The data hold around 870,000 distinct CDR3 sequences, with about 30% observed a single time. Notes on this clonotype: Its antigen is undetermined.

This TCR was recovered from a woman aged 80 or over in good health. The specimen was blood. The chain has TRBV20-1 and TRBJ1-5, with TRBD1 matching over 8 bases. CDR3 sequence: CSAPADRGNQPQHF. In DNA form, the CDR3 reads TGCAGTGCACCGGCGGACAGGGGCAATCAGCCCCAGCATTTT.